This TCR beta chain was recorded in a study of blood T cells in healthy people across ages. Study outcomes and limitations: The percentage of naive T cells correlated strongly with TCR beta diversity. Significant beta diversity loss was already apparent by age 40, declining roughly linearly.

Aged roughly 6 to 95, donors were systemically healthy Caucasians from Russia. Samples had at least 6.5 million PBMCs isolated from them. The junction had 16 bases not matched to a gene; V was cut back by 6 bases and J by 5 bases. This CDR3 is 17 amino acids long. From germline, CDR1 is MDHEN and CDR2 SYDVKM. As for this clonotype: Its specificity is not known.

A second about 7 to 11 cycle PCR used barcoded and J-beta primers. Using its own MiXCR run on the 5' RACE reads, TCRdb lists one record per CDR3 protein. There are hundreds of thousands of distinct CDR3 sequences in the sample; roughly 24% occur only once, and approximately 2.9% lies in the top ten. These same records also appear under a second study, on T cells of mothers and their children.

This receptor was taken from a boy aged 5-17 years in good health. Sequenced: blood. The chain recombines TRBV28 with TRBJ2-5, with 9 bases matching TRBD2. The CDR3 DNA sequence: TGTGCCAGCAGGGGATACCCGCCTAGCGGGGAGGAGGAGACCCAGTACTTC. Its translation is CASRGYPPSGEEETQYF. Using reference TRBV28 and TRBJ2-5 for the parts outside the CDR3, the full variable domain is DVKVTQSSRYLVKRTGEKVFLECVQDMDHENMFWYRQDPGLGLRLIYFSYDVKMKEKGDIPEGYSVSREKKERFSLILESASTNQTSMYLCASRGYPPSGEEETQYFGPGTRLLVL.